This T cell receptor beta chain emerged from a study of shared clonotypes between healthy human individuals. This CDR3 comprises 16 residues. V was trimmed by 2 bases and J by 6 bases, leaving 18 bases between them. Germline V CDR1 and CDR2: SGDLS, YYNGEE. Only in-frame clones appear in the TCRdb table, and some are missing; sequencing was by immunoSEQ multiplex PCR. The data hold over a million clones, with roughly 96% observed a single time. A CD45RA-negative memory subset and a CD45RA+ naive subset were separated from the CD4+ cells. This clonotype was sampled from a man aged 25-40 years in good health. The chain carries TRBV9 and TRBJ2-1; D perhaps matches TRBD2 (6 bases). The sample comprised naive CD4+ T cells sorted from blood. Subset in this sample: CD45RA+ positively selected. CDR3 sequence (DNA): TGTGCCAGCAGCGTCTTCTTGGGCCTCGGGGGCAATGAGCAGTTCTTC. Its translation is CASSVFLGLGGNEQFF.